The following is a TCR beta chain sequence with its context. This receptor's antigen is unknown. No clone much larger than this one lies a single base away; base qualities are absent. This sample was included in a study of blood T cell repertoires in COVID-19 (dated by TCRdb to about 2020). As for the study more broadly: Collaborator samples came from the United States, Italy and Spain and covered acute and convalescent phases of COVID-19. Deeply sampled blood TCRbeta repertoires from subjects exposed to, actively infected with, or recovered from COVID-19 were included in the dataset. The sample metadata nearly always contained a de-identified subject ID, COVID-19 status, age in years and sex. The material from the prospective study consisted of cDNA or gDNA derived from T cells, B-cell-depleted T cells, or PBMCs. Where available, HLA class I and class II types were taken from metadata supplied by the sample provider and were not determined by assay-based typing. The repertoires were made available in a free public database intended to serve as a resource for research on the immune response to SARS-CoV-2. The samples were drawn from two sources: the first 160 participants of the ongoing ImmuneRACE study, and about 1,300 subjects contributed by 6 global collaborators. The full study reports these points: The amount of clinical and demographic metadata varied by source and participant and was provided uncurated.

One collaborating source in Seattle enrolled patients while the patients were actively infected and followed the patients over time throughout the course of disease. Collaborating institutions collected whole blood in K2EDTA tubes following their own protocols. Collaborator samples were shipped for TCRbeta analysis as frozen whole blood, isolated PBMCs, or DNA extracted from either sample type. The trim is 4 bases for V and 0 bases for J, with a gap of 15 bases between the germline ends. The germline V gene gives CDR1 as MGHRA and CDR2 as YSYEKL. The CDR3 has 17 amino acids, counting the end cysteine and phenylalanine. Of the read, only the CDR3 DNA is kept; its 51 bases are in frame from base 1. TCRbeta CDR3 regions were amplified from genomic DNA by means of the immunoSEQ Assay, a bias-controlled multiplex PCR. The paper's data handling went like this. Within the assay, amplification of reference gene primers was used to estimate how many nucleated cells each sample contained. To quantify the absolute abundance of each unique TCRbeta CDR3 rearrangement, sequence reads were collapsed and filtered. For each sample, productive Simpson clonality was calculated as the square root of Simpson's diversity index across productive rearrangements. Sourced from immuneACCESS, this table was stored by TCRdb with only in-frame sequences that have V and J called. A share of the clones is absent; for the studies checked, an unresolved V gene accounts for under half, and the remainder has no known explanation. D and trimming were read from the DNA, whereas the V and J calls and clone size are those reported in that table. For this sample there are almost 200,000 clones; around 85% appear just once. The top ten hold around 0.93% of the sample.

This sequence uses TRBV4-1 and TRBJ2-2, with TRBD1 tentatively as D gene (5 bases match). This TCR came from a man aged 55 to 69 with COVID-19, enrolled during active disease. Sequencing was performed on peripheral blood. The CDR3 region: CASSPRPGPANTGELFF. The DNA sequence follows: TGCGCCAGCAGCCCAAGGCCAGGGCCAGCGAACACCGGGGAGCTGTTTTTT.